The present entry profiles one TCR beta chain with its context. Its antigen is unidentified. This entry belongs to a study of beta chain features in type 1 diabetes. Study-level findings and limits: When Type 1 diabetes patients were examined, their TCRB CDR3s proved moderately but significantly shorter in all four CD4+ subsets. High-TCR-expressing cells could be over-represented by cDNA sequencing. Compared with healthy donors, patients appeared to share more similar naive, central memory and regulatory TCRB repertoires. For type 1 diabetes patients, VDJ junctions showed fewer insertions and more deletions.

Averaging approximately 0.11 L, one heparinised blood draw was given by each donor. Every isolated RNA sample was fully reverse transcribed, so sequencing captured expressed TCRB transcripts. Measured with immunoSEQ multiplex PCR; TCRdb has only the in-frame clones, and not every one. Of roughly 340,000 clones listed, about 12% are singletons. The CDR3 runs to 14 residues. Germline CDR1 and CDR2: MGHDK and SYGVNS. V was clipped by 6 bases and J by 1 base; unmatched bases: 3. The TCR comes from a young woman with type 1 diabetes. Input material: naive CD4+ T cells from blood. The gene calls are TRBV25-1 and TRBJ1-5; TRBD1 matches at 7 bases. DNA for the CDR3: TGTGCCAGCAGGTCGACAGGGAGCAATCAGCCCCAGCATTTT. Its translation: CASRSTGSNQPQHF.